The T cell receptor (beta chain) under discussion was sequenced for a study of shared clonotypes between healthy human individuals. Trimming cost V 2 bases and J 8 bases, with 10 bases left between them. Per germline, CDR1 KGHSH and CDR2 LQKENI. The CDR3 is 13 amino acids. For this clone: Its antigen remains unidentified.

Healthy HIV-negative adults with no recent acute infections or vaccinations were recruited as donors. Study-level points and caveats: Relative to memory subsets, naive subsets generally showed larger estimated richness. Non-shared clonotypes showed lower generation probabilities than clonotypes common to all four donors.

Some clones are missing from TCRdb's copy, which holds only in-frame ones; the method was immunoSEQ multiplex PCR. The table includes 550,000 to 850,000 clones, 72% detected once. Sequencing input: memory CD4+ T cells sorted from blood. Subset: CD45RA-negative fraction. The chain links TRBV18 to TRBJ2-1; D unresolved. The origin of this receptor is a woman under 40 in good health. The CDR3 sequence: CASSPSLDDEQFF. DNA of the CDR3: TGTGCCAGCTCACCATCGCTGGACGATGAGCAGTTCTTC.